The sequence of this T cell receptor beta chain was determined in a study of blood T cell repertoires in COVID-19. Overall study context: Both acute and convalescent COVID-19 samples were obtained from the United States, Italy and Spain.

The data were produced by immunoSEQ multiplex PCR, yet TCRdb's version contains in-frame clones alone and is incomplete. The profile covers over 150,000 clones, with approximately 83% appearing a single time and around 6.3% taken by the ten largest. The J segment lost 4 bases and the V segment lost 0 bases, leaving 3 bases of the junction unmatched. CDR3 length equals 16 residues. In germline, CDR1 is SGDLS, CDR2 YYNGEE. Seattle patients were enrolled during active infection and followed longitudinally. This clonotype was obtained from a woman aged 40 to 55 with COVID-19, enrolled during active disease. The V gene is TRBV9, the J gene TRBJ2-1, with 11 positions matching TRBD2. The sequenced sample was peripheral blood. As DNA, the CDR3 is TGTGCCAGCAGCGTAGGGGCTAGCGGGAGGTACAATGAGCAGTTCTTC. Its protein product is CASSVGASGRYNEQFF.